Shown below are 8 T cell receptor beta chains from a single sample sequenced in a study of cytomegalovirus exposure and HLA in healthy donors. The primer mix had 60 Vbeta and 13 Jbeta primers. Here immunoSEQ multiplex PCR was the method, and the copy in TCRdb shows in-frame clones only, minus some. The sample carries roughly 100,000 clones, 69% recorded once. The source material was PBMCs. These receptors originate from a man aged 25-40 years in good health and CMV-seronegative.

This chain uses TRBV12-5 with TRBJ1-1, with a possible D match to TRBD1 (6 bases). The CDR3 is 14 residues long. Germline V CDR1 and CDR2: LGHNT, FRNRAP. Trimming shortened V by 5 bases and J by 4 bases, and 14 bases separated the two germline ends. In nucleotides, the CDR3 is TGTGCTAGTGGTGCAAGGGGGTCGAGCACTGAAGCTTTCTTT. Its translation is CASGARGSSTEAFF.

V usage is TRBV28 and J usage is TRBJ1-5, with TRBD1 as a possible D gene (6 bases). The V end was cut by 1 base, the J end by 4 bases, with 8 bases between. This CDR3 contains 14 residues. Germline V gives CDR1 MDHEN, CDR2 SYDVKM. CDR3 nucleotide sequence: TGTGCCAGCAGTTTATCCCAGGGGAATCAGCCCCAGCATTTT. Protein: CASSLSQGNQPQHF.

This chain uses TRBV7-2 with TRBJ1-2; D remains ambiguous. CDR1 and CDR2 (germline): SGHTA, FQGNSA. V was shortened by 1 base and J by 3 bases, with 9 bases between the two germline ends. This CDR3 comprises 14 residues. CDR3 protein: CASSLGPGDYGYTF. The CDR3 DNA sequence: TGTGCCAGCAGCTTAGGTCCCGGGGACTATGGCTACACCTTC.

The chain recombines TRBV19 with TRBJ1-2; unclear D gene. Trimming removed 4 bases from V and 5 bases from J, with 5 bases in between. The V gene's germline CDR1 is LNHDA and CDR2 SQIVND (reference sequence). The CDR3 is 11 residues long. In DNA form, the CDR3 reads TGTGCCAGTAGTACCCAATATGGCTACACCTTC. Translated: CASSTQYGYTF.

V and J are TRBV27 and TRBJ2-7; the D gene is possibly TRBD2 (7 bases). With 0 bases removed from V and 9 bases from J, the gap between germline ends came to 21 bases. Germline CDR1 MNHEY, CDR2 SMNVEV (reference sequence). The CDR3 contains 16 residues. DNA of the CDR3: TGTGCCAGCAGTTTATCGTCGTTGGGGGGGGGCAGGGTGCAGTACTTC. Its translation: CASSLSSLGGGRVQYF.

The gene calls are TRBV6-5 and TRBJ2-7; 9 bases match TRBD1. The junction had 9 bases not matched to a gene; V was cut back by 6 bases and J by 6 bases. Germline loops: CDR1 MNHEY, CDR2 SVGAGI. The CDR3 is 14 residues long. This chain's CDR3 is CASRGTGPRGEQYF. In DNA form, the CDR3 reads TGTGCCAGCAGGGGGACAGGGCCTAGGGGCGAGCAGTACTTC.

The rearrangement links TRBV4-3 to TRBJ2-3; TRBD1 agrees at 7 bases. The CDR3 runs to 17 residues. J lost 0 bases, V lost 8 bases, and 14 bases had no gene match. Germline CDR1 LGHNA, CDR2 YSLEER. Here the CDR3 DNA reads TGCGCCAGCGGCCGGGACAGCCACTACCTTAGCACAGATACGCAGTATTTT. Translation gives CASGRDSHYLSTDTQYF.

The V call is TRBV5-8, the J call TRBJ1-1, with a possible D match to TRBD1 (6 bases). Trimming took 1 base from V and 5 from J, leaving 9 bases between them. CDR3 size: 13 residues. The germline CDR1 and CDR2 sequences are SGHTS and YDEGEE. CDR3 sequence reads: CASSLFRGTEAFF. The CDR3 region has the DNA TGTGCCAGCAGCTTGTTTAGGGGGACTGAAGCTTTCTTT.